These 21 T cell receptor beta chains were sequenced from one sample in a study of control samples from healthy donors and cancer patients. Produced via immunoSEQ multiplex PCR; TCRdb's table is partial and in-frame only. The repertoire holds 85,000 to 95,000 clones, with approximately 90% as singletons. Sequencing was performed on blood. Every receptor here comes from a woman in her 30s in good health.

CDR3 residues: CASSPGQDHNSPLHF. CDR3 nucleotide sequence: TGCGCCAGCAGCCCTGGACAGGACCATAATTCACCCCTCCACTTT. This chain joins TRBV5-1 and TRBJ1-6; 7 bases match TRBD1. Germline-derived CDR1 and CDR2 are SGHRS and YFSETQ. This CDR3 is built from 15 residues. The V gene end was trimmed by 4 bases and the J gene end by 5 bases; junction bases not matched to a gene: 6.

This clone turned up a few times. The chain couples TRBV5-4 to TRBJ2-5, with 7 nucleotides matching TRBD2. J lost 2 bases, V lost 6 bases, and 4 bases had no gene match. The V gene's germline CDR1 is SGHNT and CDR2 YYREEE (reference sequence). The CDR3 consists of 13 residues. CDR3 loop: CASKVGGQETQYF. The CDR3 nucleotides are TGTGCCAGCAAGGTGGGGGGGCAAGAGACCCAGTACTTC.

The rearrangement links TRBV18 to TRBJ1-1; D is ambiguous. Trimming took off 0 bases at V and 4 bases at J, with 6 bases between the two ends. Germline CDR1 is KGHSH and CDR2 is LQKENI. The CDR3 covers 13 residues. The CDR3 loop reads CASSPPVRTEAFF. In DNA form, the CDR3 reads TGTGCCAGCTCACCACCGGTACGCACTGAAGCTTTCTTT.

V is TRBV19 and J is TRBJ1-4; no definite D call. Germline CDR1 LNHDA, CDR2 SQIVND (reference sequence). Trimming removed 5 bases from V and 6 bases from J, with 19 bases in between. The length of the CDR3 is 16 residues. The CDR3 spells CASSHPGPLKHEKLFF. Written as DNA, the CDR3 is TGTGCCAGTAGTCACCCCGGACCTTTAAAACATGAAAAACTGTTTTTT.

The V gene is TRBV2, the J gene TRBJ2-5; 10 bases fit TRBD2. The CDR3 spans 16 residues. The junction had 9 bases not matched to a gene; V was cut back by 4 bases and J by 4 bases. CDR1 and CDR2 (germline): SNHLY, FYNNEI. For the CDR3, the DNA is TGTGCCAGCAGTGCTATGCTAGCGGGGGTGGGAGAGACCCAGTACTTC. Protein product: CASSAMLAGVGETQYF.

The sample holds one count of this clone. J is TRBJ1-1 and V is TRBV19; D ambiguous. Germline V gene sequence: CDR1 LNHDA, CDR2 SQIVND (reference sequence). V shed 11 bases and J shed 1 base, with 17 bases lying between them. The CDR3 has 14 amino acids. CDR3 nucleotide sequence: TGTGCCTGTACGGCAGAGTTCGCGAACACTGAAGCTTTCTTT. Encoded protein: CACTAEFANTEAFF.

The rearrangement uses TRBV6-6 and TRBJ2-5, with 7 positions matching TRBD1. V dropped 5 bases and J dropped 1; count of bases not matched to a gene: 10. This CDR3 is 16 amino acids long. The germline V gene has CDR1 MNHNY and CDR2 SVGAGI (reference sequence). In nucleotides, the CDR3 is TGTGCCAGCAGTGCTGGGGACAGTGACTTCCAAGAGACCCAGTACTTC. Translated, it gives CASSAGDSDFQETQYF.

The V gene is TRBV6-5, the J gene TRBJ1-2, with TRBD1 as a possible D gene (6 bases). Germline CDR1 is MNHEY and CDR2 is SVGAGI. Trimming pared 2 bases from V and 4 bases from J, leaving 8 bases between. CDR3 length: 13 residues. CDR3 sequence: CASSYTQGYGYTF. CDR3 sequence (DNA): TGTGCCAGCAGTTACACACAGGGCTATGGCTACACCTTC.

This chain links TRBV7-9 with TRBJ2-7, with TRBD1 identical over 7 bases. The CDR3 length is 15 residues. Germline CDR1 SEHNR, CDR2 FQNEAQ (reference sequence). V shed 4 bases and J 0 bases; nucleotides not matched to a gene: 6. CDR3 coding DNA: TGTGCCAGCAGCTATTCCCGGGACAGCTCCTACGAGCAGTACTTC. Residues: CASSYSRDSSYEQYF.

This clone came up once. This chain's CDR3 is CASSPPYEQYF. CDR3 DNA sequence: TGTGCCAGCAGTCCTCCCTACGAGCAGTACTTC. The genes are TRBV27 and TRBJ2-7; the D is unclear. Germline values: CDR1 MNHEY, CDR2 SMNVEV (reference sequence). The V end was cut by 5 bases, the J end by 2 bases, with 4 bases between. CDR3 size: 11 residues.

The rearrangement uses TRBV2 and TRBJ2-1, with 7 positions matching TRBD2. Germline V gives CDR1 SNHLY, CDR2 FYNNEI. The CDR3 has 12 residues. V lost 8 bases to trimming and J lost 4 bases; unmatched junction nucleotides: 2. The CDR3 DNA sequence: TGTGCCAGCGGGAGGGAGTACAATGAGCAGTTCTTC. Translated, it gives CASGREYNEQFF.

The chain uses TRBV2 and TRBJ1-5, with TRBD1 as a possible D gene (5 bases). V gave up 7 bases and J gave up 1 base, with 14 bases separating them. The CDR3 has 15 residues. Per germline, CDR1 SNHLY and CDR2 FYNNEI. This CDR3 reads CASTWGDRSNQPQHF. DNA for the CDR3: TGTGCCAGCACTTGGGGGGATCGAAGCAATCAGCCCCAGCATTTT.

The CDR3 DNA sequence: TGTGCCAGCAACTTTGAAGGGTACTATGGCTACACCTTC. This translates into CASNFEGYYGYTF. This chain connects TRBV7-9 to TRBJ1-2; no clear D. Trimming removed 7 bases from V and 3 bases from J, with 12 bases in between. Germline CDR1 SEHNR, CDR2 FQNEAQ (reference sequence). This CDR3 is 13 amino acids long.

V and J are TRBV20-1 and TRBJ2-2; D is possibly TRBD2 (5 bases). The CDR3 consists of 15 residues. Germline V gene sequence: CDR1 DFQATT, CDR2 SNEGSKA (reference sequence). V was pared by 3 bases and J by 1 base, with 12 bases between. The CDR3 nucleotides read TGCAGTGCTAGTAGCGCAACACAGAACACCGGGGAGCTGTTTTTT. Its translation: CSASSATQNTGELFF.

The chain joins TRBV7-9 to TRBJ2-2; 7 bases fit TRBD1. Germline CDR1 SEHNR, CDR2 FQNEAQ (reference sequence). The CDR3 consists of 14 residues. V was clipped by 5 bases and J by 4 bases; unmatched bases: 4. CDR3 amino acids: CASSGHRGTGELFF. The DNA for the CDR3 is TGTGCCAGCAGCGGACACAGGGGCACCGGGGAGCTGTTTTTT.

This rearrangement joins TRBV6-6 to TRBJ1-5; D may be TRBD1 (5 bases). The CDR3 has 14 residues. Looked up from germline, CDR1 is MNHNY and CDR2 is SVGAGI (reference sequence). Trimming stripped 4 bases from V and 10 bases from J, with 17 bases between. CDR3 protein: CASSLTGTQEPQHF. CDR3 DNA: TGTGCCAGCAGTTTAACCGGGACCCAAGAACCCCAGCATTTT.

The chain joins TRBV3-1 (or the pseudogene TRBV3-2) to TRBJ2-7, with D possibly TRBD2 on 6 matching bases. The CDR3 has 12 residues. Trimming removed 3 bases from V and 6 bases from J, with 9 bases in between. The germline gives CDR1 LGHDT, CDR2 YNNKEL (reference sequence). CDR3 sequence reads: CASSHGGTEQYF. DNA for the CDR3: TGTGCCAGCAGCCATGGAGGGACCGAGCAGTACTTC.

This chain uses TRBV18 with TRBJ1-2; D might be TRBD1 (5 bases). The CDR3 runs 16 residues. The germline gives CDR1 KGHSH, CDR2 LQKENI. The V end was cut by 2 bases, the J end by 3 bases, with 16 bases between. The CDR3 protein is CASSPSQGPTYYGYTF. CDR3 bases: TGTGCCAGCTCACCAAGCCAGGGCCCCACATACTATGGCTACACCTTC. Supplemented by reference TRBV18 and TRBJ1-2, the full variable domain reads NAGVMQNPRHLVRRRGQEARLRCSPMKGHSHVYWYRQLPEEGLKFMVYLQKENIIDESGMPKERFSAEFPKEGPSILRIQQVVRGDSAAYFCASSPSQGPTYYGYTFGSGTRLTVV.

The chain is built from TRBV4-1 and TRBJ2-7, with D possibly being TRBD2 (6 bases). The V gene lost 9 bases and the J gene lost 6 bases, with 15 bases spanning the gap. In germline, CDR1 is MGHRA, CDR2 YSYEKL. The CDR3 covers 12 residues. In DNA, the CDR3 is TGCGCCAGTGGGACTCCAGGAGCCGAGCAGTACTTC. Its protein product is CASGTPGAEQYF.

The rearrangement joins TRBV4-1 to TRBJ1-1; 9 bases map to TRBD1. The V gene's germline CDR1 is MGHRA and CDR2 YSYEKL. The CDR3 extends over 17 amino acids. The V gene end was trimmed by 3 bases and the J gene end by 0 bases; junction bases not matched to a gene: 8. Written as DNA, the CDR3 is TGCGCCAGCAGCCACCGGACAGGGGTGGTAGTGAACACTGAAGCTTTCTTT. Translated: CASSHRTGVVVNTEAFF.

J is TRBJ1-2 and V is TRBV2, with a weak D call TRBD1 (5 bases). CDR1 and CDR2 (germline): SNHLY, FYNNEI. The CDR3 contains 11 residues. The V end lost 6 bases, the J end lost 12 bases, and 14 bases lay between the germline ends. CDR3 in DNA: TGTGCCAGCAGATTGACAGACCGAAACACCTTC. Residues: CASRLTDRNTF.